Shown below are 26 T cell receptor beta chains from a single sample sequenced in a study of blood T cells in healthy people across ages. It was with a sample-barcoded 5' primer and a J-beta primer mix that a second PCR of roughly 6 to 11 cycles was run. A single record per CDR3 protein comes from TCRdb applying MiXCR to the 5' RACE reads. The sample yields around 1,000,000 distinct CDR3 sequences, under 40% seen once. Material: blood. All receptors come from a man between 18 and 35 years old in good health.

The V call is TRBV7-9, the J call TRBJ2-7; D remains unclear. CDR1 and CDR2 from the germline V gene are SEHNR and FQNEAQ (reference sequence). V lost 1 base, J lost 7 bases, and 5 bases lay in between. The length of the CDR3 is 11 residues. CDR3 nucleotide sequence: TGTGCCAGCAGCTTAGTACTTGAGCAGTACTTC. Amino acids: CASSLVLEQYF.

CDR3 protein: CASSDQRLTDTQYF. The CDR3 bases are TGTGCCAGCAGTGACCAAAGACTCACAGATACGCAGTATTTT. This sequence joins TRBV25-1 and TRBJ2-3; D is undetermined. The CDR3 has 14 amino acids. V gave up 3 bases and J gave up 2 bases, with 9 bases separating them. The germline gives CDR1 MGHDK, CDR2 SYGVNS. Together with reference TRBV25-1 and TRBJ2-3, the CDR3 gives the full variable domain: EADIYQTPRYLVIGTGKKITLECSQTMGHDKMYWYQQDPGMELHLIHYSYGVNSTEKGDLSSESTVSRIRTEHFPLTLESARPSHTSQYLCASSDQRLTDTQYFGPGTRLTVL.

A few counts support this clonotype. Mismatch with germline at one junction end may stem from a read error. The CDR3 sequence is CAVSLGSSYEQYF. The CDR3 nucleotides read TGTGCCGTCAGCCTAGGCAGCTCCTACGAGCAGTACTTC. V is TRBV10-3 and J is TRBJ2-7; the D is unclear. Germline V gene data show CDR1 as ENHRY and CDR2 as SYGVKD. The CDR3 extends over 13 amino acids.

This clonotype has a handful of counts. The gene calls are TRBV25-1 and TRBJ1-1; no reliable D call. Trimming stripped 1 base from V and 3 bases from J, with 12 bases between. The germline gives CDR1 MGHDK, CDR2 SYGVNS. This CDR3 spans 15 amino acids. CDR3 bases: TGTGCCAGCAGTGAATCGGCAGTTGACTACACTGAAGCTTTCTTT. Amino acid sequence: CASSESAVDYTEAFF. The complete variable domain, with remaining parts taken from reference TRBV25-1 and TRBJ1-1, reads EADIYQTPRYLVIGTGKKITLECSQTMGHDKMYWYQQDPGMELHLIHYSYGVNSTEKGDLSSESTVSRIRTEHFPLTLESARPSHTSQYLCASSESAVDYTEAFFGQGTRLTVV.

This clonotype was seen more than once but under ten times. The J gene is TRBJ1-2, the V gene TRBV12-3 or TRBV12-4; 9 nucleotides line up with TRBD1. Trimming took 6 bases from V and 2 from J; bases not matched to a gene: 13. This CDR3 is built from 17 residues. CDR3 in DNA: TGTGCCAGCAGACAATTCCCCGGGACAGGGACGAACTATGGCTACACCTTC. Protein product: CASRQFPGTGTNYGYTF.

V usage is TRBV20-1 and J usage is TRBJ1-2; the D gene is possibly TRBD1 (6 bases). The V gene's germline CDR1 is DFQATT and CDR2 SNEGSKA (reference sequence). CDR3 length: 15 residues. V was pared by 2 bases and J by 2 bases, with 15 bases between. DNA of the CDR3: TGCAGTGCTAGATTGGGCAGGGGACTAAACTATGGCTACACCTTC. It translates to CSARLGRGLNYGYTF.

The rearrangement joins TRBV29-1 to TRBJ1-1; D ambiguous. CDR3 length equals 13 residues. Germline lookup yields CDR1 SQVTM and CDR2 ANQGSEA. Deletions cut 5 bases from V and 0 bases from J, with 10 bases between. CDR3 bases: TGCAGCGTTATGGAGGGAATGAACACTGAAGCTTTCTTT. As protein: CSVMEGMNTEAFF. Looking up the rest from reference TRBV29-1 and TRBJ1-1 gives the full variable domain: SAVISQKPSRDICQRGTSLTIQCQVDSQVTMMFWYRQQPGQSLTLIATANQGSEATYESGFVIDKFPISRPNLTFSTLTVSNMSPEDSSIYLCSVMEGMNTEAFFGQGTRLTVV.

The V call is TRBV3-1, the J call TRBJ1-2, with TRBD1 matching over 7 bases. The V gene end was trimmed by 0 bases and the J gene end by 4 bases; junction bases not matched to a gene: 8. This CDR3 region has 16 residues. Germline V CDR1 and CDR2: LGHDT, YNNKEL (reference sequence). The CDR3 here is CASSQDPDRRLYGYTF. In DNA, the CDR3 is TGTGCCAGCAGCCAAGATCCGGACAGGAGGCTCTATGGCTACACCTTC.

The chain's CDR3 is CASSLGWGKDGYTF. CDR3 sequence (DNA): TGTGCCAGCAGCTTAGGATGGGGCAAGGATGGCTACACCTTC. V gene TRBV7-9 combines with J gene TRBJ1-2; D is possibly TRBD1 (5 bases). This CDR3 region has 14 residues. Germline CDR1 is SEHNR and CDR2 is FQNEAQ (reference sequence). V lost 1 base, J lost 6 bases, and 12 bases lay in between.

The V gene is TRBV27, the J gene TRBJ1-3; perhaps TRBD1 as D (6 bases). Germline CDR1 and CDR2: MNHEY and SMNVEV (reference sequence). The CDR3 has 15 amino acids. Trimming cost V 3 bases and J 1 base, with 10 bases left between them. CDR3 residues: CASSLVTGSGNTIYF. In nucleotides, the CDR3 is TGTGCCAGCAGTTTGGTCACAGGGTCTGGAAACACCATATATTTT.

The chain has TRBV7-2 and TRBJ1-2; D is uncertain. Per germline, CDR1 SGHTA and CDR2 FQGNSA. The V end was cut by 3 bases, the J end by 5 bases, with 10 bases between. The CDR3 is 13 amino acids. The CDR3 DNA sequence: TGTGCCAGCAGCTTCGAGGTGCAGTATGGCTACACCTTC. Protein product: CASSFEVQYGYTF. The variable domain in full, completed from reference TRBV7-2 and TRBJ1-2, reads GAGVSQSPSNKVTEKGKDVELRCDPISGHTALYWYRQSLGQGLEFLIYFQGNSAPDKSGLPSDRFSAERTGGSVSTLTIQRTQQEDSAVYLCASSFEVQYGYTFGSGTRLTVV.

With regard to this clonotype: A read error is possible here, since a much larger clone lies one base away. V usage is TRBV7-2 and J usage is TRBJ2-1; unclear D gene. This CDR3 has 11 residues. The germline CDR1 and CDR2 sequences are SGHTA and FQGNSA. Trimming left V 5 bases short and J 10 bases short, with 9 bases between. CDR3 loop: CASSNLYEQFF. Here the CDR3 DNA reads TGTGCCAGCAGCAACCTCTACGAGCAGTTCTTC.

The CDR3 sequence is CASSPPTGKVSYGYTF. In DNA, the CDR3 is TGTGCCAGCTCACCACCGACCGGGAAGGTGAGCTATGGCTACACCTTC. The chain is built from TRBV18 and TRBJ1-2; D is undetermined. Looked up from germline, CDR1 is KGHSH and CDR2 is LQKENI. V lost 0 bases, J lost 4 bases, and 15 bases lay in between. This CDR3 has 16 residues.

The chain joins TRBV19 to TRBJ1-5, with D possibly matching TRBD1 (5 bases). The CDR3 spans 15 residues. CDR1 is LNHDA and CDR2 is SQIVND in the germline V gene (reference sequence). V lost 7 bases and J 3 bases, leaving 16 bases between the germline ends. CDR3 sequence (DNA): TGTGCCAGTACCCCGGGGCCTCTAGTCAATCAGCCCCAGCATTTT. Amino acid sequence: CASTPGPLVNQPQHF.

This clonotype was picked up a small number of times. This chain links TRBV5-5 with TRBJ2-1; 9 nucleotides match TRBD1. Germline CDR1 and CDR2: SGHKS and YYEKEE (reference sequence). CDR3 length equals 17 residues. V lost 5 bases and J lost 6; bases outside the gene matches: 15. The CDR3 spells CASSYPDRGGLGNEQFF. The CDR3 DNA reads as TGTGCCAGCAGTTACCCGGACAGGGGAGGGTTGGGCAATGAGCAGTTCTTC. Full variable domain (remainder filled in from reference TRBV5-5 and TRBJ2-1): DAGVTQSPTHLIKTRGQQVTLRCSPISGHKSVSWYQQVLGQGPQFIFQYYEKEERGRGNFPDRFSARQFPNYSSELNVNALLLGDSALYLCASSYPDRGGLGNEQFFGPGTRLTVL.

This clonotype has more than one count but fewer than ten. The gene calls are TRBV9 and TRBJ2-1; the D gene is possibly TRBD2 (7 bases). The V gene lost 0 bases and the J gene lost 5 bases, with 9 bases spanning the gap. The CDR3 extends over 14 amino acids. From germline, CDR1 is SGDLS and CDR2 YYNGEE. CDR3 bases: TGTGCCAGCAGCGTAGCGGGGGGCAACAATGAGCAGTTCTTC. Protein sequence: CASSVAGGNNEQFF.

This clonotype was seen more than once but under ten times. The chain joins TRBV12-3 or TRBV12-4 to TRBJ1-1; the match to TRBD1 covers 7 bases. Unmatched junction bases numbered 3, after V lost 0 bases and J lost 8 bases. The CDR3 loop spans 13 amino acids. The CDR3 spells CASSLARGFEAFF. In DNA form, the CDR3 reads TGTGCCAGCAGTTTAGCCAGGGGGTTCGAAGCTTTCTTT.

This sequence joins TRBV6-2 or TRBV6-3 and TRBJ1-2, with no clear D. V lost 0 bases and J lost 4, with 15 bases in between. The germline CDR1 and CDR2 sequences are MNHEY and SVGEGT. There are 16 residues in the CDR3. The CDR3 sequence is CASSYSRFDGSYGYTF. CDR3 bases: TGTGCCAGCAGTTACTCTCGATTTGATGGGAGCTATGGCTACACCTTC.

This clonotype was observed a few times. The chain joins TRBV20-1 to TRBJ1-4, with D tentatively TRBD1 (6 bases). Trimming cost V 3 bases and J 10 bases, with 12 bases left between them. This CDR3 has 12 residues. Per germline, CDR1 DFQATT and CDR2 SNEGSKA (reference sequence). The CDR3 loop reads CSARDQGLKLFF. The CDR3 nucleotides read TGCAGTGCTAGGGATCAGGGGCTAAAACTGTTTTTT.

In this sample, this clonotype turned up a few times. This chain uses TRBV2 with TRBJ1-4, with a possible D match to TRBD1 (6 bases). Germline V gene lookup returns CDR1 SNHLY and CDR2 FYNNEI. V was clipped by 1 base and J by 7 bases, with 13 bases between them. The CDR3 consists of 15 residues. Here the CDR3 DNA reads TGTGCCAGCAGTGAAGGGTCGGGGGCGGCTGAAAAACTGTTTTTT. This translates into CASSEGSGAAEKLFF. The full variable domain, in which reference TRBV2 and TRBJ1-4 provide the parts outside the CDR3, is EPEVTQTPSHQVTQMGQEVILRCVPISNHLYFYWYRQILGQKVEFLVSFYNNEISEKSEIFDDQFSVERPDGSNFTLKIRSTKLEDSAMYFCASSEGSGAAEKLFFGSGTQLSVL.

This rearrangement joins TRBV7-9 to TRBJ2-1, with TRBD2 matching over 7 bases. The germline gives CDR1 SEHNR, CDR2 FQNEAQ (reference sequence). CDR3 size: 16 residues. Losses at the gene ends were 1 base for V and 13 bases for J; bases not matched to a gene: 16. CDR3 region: CASSLVGASGQETQFF. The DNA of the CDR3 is TGTGCCAGCAGCTTAGTTGGGGCTAGCGGACAAGAGACCCAGTTCTTC.

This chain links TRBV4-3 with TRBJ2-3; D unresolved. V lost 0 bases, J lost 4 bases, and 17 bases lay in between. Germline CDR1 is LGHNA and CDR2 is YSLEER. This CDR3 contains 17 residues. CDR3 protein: CASSQDQSRKYADTQYF. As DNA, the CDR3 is TGCGCCAGCAGCCAAGATCAGTCTAGGAAGTATGCAGATACGCAGTATTTT.

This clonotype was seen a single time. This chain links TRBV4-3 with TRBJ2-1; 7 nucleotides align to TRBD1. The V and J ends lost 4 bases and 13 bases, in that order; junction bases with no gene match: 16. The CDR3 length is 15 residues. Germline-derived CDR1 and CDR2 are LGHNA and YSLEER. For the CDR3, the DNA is TGCGCCAGCAGCCGTGACAGGGTTTGGGAAGAGACCCAGTTCTTC. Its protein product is CASSRDRVWEETQFF.

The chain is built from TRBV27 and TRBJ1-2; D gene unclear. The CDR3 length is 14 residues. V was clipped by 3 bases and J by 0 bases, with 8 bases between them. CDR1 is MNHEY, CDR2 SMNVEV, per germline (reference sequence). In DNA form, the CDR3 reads TGTGCCAGCAGTTTCAGCGGATCTAACTATGGCTACACCTTC. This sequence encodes CASSFSGSNYGYTF.

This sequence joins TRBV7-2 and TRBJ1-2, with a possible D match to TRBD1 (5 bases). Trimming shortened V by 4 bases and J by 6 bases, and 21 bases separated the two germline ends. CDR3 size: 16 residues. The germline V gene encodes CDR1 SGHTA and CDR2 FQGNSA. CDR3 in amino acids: CASSSPFIRVSNGYTF. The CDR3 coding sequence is TGTGCCAGCAGCTCACCCTTTATCAGGGTGAGCAATGGCTACACCTTC.

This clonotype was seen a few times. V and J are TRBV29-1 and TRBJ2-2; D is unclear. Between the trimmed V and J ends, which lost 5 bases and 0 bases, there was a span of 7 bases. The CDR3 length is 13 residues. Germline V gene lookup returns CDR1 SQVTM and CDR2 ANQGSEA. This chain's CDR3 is CSVLLPNTGELFF. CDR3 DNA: TGCAGCGTTCTACTTCCGAACACCGGGGAGCTGTTTTTT.